The 29 T cell receptor beta chains below all came from one sample that was sequenced in a study of blood T cell repertoires in COVID-19. Generated by immunoSEQ multiplex PCR, the TCRdb table keeps only in-frame clones and is missing some. The table shows about 94,000 clones, with 80% occurring only once. The specimen was peripheral blood. The receptors shown here come from a woman aged 80 or over with acute or convalescent COVID-19.

The chain has TRBV5-1 and TRBJ2-1; D not resolved. This CDR3 comprises 14 residues. The V gene's germline CDR1 is SGHRS and CDR2 YFSETQ. The germline V and J ends were trimmed by 4 bases and 7 bases, with 15 bases remaining between them. The CDR3 coding sequence is TGCGCCAGCAGCCCGCGCGTTACGGAGAATGAGCAGTTCTTC. Translation: CASSPRVTENEQFF.

A few counts support this clone. This sequence joins TRBV5-1 and TRBJ1-5; 7 bases are shared with TRBD1. CDR3 length equals 15 residues. V lost 1 base to trimming and J lost 5 bases; unmatched junction nucleotides: 6. Germline CDR1 and CDR2: SGHRS and YFSETQ. The CDR3 sequence: CASSLWGTEDQPQHF. DNA for the CDR3: TGCGCCAGCAGCTTGTGGGGGACAGAGGATCAGCCCCAGCATTTT.

The chain employs TRBV7-4 and TRBJ2-7; 7 nucleotides align to TRBD2. V was pared by 7 bases and J by 0 bases, with 15 bases of the junction left unmatched. The CDR3 sequence is 17 residues long. The germline V gene encodes CDR1 SGHVT and CDR2 SQSDAQ. The CDR3 spells CASNYRAGNFVSYEQYF. CDR3 DNA sequence: TGTGCCAGCAACTACCGAGCGGGAAATTTCGTCTCCTACGAGCAGTACTTC.

The chain's CDR3 is CASSLAKTSGQYNEQFF. As DNA, the CDR3 is TGCGCCAGCAGCTTGGCTAAAACTAGCGGACAATACAATGAGCAGTTCTTC. The chain has TRBV5-1 and TRBJ2-1; the match to TRBD2 covers 8 bases. Germline CDR1 reads SGHRS; CDR2 reads YFSETQ. This CDR3 spans 17 amino acids. V was clipped by 0 bases and J by 4 bases; unmatched bases: 9.

The chain has TRBV11-2 and TRBJ2-7; TRBD1 might be the D (6 bases). Germline CDR1 SGHAT, CDR2 FQNNGV. Trimming took off 1 base at V and 2 bases at J, with 12 bases between the two ends. This CDR3 has 15 residues. CDR3 sequence reads: CASSLAGHGPYEQYF. In DNA, the CDR3 is TGTGCCAGCAGCTTAGCGGGACACGGGCCCTACGAGCAGTACTTC.

The V gene is TRBV3-1 (or the pseudogene TRBV3-2), the J gene TRBJ2-1; 7 nucleotides align to TRBD2. CDR1 and CDR2 from the germline V gene are LGHDT and YNNKEL (reference sequence). With V trimmed by 6 bases and J by 4 bases, 12 bases remained unmatched. The CDR3 contains 16 residues. CDR3 sequence (DNA): TGTGCCAGCAGGCAGGGAGGACTAGTAGGTTACAATGAGCAGTTCTTC. It codes for CASRQGGLVGYNEQFF.

V gene TRBV19 combines with J gene TRBJ2-7; 7 bases line up with TRBD1. V gave up 4 bases and J gave up 3 bases; unmatched junction bases: 3. Germline V gene data show CDR1 as LNHDA and CDR2 as SQIVND (reference sequence). There are 13 residues in the CDR3. CDR3 in amino acids: CASSRDRDYEQYF. CDR3 DNA sequence: TGTGCCAGTAGTAGAGACAGGGACTACGAGCAGTACTTC.

The J gene is TRBJ2-3, the V gene TRBV3-1 (or the pseudogene TRBV3-2); 7 positions match TRBD1. V lost 10 bases, J lost 1 base, and 5 bases stayed unmatched. The CDR3 consists of 13 residues. The V gene's germline CDR1 is LGHDT and CDR2 YNNKEL (reference sequence). CDR3 amino acids: CATGGRGTDTQYF. CDR3 nucleotide sequence: TGTGCCACAGGGGGAAGGGGCACAGATACGCAGTATTTT.

V is TRBV19 and J is TRBJ2-2, with TRBD1 matching over 8 bases. Germline V gene sequence: CDR1 LNHDA, CDR2 SQIVND (reference sequence). This CDR3 region has 14 residues. J gave up 5 bases and V 4 bases, and 3 bases lay outside the gene matches. DNA of the CDR3: TGTGCCAGTAGTACTACAGGGGGTACCGGGGAGCTGTTTTTT. This encodes CASSTTGGTGELFF.

This chain connects TRBV6-5 to TRBJ1-3, with D possibly being TRBD1 (5 bases). Germline CDR1 reads MNHEY; CDR2 reads SVGAGI. Trimming stripped 0 bases from V and 12 bases from J, with 18 bases between. The CDR3 is made up of 15 amino acids. CDR3 loop: CASSYSAALSGGIYF. The CDR3 DNA reads as TGTGCCAGCAGTTACTCCGCAGCCCTATCCGGGGGCATATATTTT.

The V call is TRBV11-2, the J call TRBJ2-3; 7 bases fit TRBD2. Unmatched junction bases numbered 10, after V lost 5 bases and J lost 2 bases. Per germline, CDR1 SGHAT and CDR2 FQNNGV. The CDR3 is made up of 16 amino acids. This CDR3 reads CASSPDGSGITDTQYF. The CDR3 DNA sequence: TGTGCCAGCAGCCCTGACGGGAGCGGGATCACAGATACGCAGTATTTT.

The rearrangement joins TRBV29-1 to TRBJ2-7; 15 bases agree with TRBD2. This CDR3 has 14 amino acids. The germline gives CDR1 SQVTM, CDR2 ANQGSEA. Trimming removed 4 bases from V and 7 bases from J; junction bases left unmatched: 5. CDR3 sequence: CSVGGLAGGWEQYF. Here the CDR3 DNA reads TGCAGCGTTGGAGGACTAGCGGGAGGGTGGGAGCAGTACTTC.

V and J are TRBV19 and TRBJ2-7, with a tentative D call TRBD1 (5 bases). Trimming left V 5 bases short and J 3 bases short, with 14 bases between. The CDR3 is 14 amino acids. Germline V gene sequence: CDR1 LNHDA, CDR2 SQIVND (reference sequence). The CDR3 DNA reads as TGTGCCAGTAGTGCCGGACAAGGCCTCTACGAGCAGTACTTC. Translating it yields CASSAGQGLYEQYF.

V and J are TRBV18 and TRBJ2-7; TRBD1 aligns across 8 bases. CDR3 length equals 19 residues. After removal of 2 bases from V and 4 bases from J, the junction contained 19 bases not matched to a gene. Germline V gene data show CDR1 as KGHSH and CDR2 as LQKENI. In DNA, the CDR3 is TGTGCCAGCTCACCAAGGCAGGGGGCGAACATCCCACTGTTTTACGAGCAGTACTTC. This gives the protein CASSPRQGANIPLFYEQYF.

The V and J genes are TRBV10-2 and TRBJ1-5; unclear D gene. Per the germline V gene, CDR1 is WSHSY and CDR2 is SAAADI. The ends were cut back, 8 bases at V and 2 bases at J, with 10 bases in the middle. The CDR3 loop spans 13 amino acids. The chain's CDR3 is CASSDSGNQPQHF. The CDR3 nucleotides are TGCGCCAGCTCCGACTCGGGCAATCAGCCCCAGCATTTT.

The J gene is TRBJ2-2, the V gene TRBV11-2; D is possibly TRBD2 (5 bases). The CDR3 covers 15 residues. CDR1 is SGHAT, CDR2 FQNNGV, per germline. V was shortened by 2 bases and J by 6 bases, with 13 bases between the two germline ends. The CDR3 loop reads CASSLSLGRAGELFF. The CDR3 coding sequence is TGTGCCAGCAGCTTATCTTTAGGGAGAGCCGGGGAGCTGTTTTTT. Variable domain in full (rest from reference TRBV11-2 and TRBJ2-2): EAGVAQSPRYKIIEKRQSVAFWCNPISGHATLYWYQQILGQGPKLLIQFQNNGVVDDSQLPKDRFSAERLKGVDSTLKIQPAKLEDSAVYLCASSLSLGRAGELFFGEGSRLTVL.

The chain combines TRBV12-3 or TRBV12-4 with TRBJ2-1; D might be TRBD2 (6 bases). The CDR3 extends over 12 amino acids. V lost 3 bases, J lost 11 bases, and 11 bases lay in between. As DNA, the CDR3 is TGTGCCAGCAGTTTCTCACGGGGGAAGCAGTTCTTC. Its protein product is CASSFSRGKQFF.

The rearrangement uses TRBV5-6 and TRBJ2-3, with 12 bases fitting TRBD2. Germline loops: CDR1 SGHDT, CDR2 YYEEEE. CDR3 length equals 16 residues. Germline trimming cut 2 bases from V and 3 bases from J; bases unmatched to any gene: 4. The CDR3 region has the DNA TGTGCCAGCAGCTTCCAGACTAGCGGGAGAACAGATACGCAGTATTTT. The encoded protein is CASSFQTSGRTDTQYF. Drawing the rest from reference TRBV5-6 and TRBJ2-3, the complete variable domain is DAGVTQSPTHLIKTRGQQVTLRCSPKSGHDTVSWYQQALGQGPQFIFQYYEEEERQRGNFPDRFSGHQFPNYSSELNVNALLLGDSALYLCASSFQTSGRTDTQYFGPGTRLTVL.

The chain employs TRBV4-2 and TRBJ2-3, with 12 bases matching TRBD2. With V trimmed by 4 bases and J by 0 bases, 11 bases remained unmatched. The CDR3 extends over 19 amino acids. CDR1 and CDR2 from the germline V gene are LGHNA and YNFKEQ. DNA for the CDR3: TGTGCCAGCAGCCGTAAGGGACTAACTAGCGGGGGGAGCACAGATACGCAGTATTTT. Translated, it gives CASSRKGLTSGGSTDTQYF.

The CDR3 spells CSVGRAGAKNIQYF. CDR3 nucleotides: TGCAGCGTTGGCAGGGCGGGGGCCAAAAACATTCAGTACTTC. The chain uses TRBV29-1 and TRBJ2-4, with TRBD2 as a possible D gene (6 bases). Germline values: CDR1 SQVTM, CDR2 ANQGSEA. The length of the CDR3 is 14 residues. V lost 4 bases and J 1 base, leaving 11 bases between the germline ends.

This chain uses TRBV6-5 with TRBJ2-5; 9 bases fit TRBD1. This CDR3 has 14 amino acids. Germline CDR1 MNHEY, CDR2 SVGAGI. V lost 7 bases to trimming and J lost 3 bases; unmatched junction nucleotides: 6. CDR3 sequence reads: CASMVQGAKETQYF. The DNA for the CDR3 is TGTGCCAGCATGGTACAGGGGGCGAAAGAGACCCAGTACTTC.

The rearrangement uses TRBV4-1 and TRBJ2-7; 7 positions match TRBD1. CDR1 is MGHRA and CDR2 is YSYEKL in the germline V gene. Unmatched junction bases numbered 3, after V lost 0 bases and J lost 1 base. The CDR3 consists of 15 residues. The CDR3 loop reads CASSQERQGSYEQYF. For the CDR3, the DNA is TGCGCCAGCAGCCAAGAGAGACAGGGATCCTACGAGCAGTACTTC.

The chain employs TRBV6-5 and TRBJ1-2; tentatively, D is TRBD1 (5 bases). V dropped 6 bases and J dropped 8 bases, with 22 bases sitting between them. The CDR3 totals 15 residues. The germline gives CDR1 MNHEY, CDR2 SVGAGI. The CDR3 DNA follows: TGTGCCAGCAGCGGATGGGGGGGGGATACGGGCGGCTACACCTTC. Translation: CASSGWGGDTGGYTF.

The chain joins TRBV18 to TRBJ2-5; TRBD1 aligns across 8 bases. After removal of 3 bases from V and 6 bases from J, the junction contained 3 bases not matched to a gene. In germline, CDR1 is KGHSH, CDR2 LQKENI. There are 13 residues in the CDR3. In nucleotides, the CDR3 is TGTGCCAGCTCACCGGACAGGGAGAAGACCCAGTACTTC. Amino acid sequence: CASSPDREKTQYF.

This clone occurred once. The chain has TRBV23-1 and TRBJ2-5, with 10 bases fitting TRBD1. TRBV23-1 is an open reading frame whose function is uncertain. V gave up 7 bases and J gave up 0 bases; unmatched junction bases: 14. This CDR3 has 18 residues. The CDR3: CASTPYGDRGYDQETQYF. In nucleotides, the CDR3 is TGCGCCAGCACTCCCTATGGGGACAGGGGCTACGACCAAGAGACCCAGTACTTC.

CDR3 region: CSVREGTYEQYF. In nucleotides, the CDR3 is TGCAGCGTTCGGGAAGGAACCTACGAGCAGTACTTC. This chain links TRBV29-1 with TRBJ2-7; possible D gene TRBD2, 5 bases. This CDR3 is 12 amino acids long. Germline CDR1 reads SQVTM; CDR2 reads ANQGSEA. V lost 5 bases and J 2 bases, leaving 10 bases between the germline ends.

The rearrangement uses TRBV12-5 and TRBJ1-2, with D hard to call. The ends were cut back, 6 bases at V and 5 bases at J, with 10 bases in the middle. The CDR3 consists of 12 residues. Germline V gene lookup returns CDR1 LGHNT and CDR2 FRNRAP. The CDR3 region has the DNA TGTGCTAGTGGAAGGGAGGGTTATGGCTACACCTTC. This encodes CASGREGYGYTF. Complete variable domain (other parts from reference TRBV12-5 and TRBJ1-2): DARVTQTPRHKVTEMGQEVTMRCQPILGHNTVFWYRQTMMQGLELLAYFRNRAPLDDSGMPKDRFSAEMPDATLATLKIQPSEPRDSAVYFCASGREGYGYTFGSGTRLTVV.

The chain uses TRBV2 and TRBJ2-3, with TRBD2 matching 11 bases. The germline gives CDR1 SNHLY, CDR2 FYNNEI. J was trimmed by 2 bases and V by 11 bases; bases with no gene match: 9. The CDR3 contains 15 residues. CDR3 amino acids: CAGSGTSGSTDTQYF. DNA for the CDR3: TGTGCCGGGAGCGGGACTAGCGGATCCACAGATACGCAGTATTTT.

This chain connects TRBV6-5 to TRBJ2-1; D gene ambiguous. The ends were cut back, 0 bases at V and 0 bases at J, with 9 bases in the middle. Looked up from germline, CDR1 is MNHEY and CDR2 is SVGAGI. The CDR3 runs 16 residues. CDR3 sequence reads: CASSYSSLSSYNEQFF. As DNA, the CDR3 is TGTGCCAGCAGTTACTCAAGCCTGAGCTCCTACAATGAGCAGTTCTTC.